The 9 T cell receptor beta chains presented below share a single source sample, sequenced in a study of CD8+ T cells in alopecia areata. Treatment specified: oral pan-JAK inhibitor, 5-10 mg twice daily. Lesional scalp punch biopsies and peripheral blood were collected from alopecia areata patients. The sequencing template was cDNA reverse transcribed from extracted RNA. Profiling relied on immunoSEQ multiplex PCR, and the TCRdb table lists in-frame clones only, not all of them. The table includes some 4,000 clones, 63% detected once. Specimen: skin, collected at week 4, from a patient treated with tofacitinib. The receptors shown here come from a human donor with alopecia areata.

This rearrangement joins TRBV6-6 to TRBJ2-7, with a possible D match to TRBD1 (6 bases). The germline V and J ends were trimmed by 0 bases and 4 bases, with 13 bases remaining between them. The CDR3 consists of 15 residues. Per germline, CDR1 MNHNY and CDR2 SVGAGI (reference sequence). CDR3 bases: TGTGCCAGCAGTTACTCGCTGGGAAGGGGGTACGAGCAGTACTTC. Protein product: CASSYSLGRGYEQYF.

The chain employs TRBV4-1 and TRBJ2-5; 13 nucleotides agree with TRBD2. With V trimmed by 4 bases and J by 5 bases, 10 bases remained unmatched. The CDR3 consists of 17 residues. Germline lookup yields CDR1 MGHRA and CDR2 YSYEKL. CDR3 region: CASSPGTSGVDGETQYF. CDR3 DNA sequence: TGCGCCAGCAGCCCTGGGACTAGCGGGGTGGATGGGGAGACCCAGTACTTC.

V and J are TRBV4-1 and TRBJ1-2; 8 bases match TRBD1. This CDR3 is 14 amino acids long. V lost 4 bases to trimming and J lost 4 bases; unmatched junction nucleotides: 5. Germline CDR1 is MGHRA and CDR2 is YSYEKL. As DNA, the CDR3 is TGCGCCAGCAGCCCACAAGACAGGGGCTATGGCTACACCTTC. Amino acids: CASSPQDRGYGYTF.

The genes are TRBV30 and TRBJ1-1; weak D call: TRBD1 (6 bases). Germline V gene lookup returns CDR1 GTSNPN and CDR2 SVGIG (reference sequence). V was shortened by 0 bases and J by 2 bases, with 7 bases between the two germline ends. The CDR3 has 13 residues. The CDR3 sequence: CAWSVQGNTEAFF. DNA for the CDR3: TGTGCCTGGAGTGTACAGGGAAACACTGAAGCTTTCTTT.

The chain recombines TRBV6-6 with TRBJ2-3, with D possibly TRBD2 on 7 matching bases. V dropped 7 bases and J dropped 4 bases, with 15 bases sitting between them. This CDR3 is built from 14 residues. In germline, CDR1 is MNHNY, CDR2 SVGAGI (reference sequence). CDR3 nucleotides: TGTGCCAGCACCCAAGGGGGGGCCGCAGATACGCAGTATTTT. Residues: CASTQGGAADTQYF.

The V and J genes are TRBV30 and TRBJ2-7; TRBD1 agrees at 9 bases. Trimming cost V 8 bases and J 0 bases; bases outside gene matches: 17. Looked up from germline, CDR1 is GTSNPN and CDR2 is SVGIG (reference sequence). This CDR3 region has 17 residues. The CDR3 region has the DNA TGTGCCGGATCCGGGACAGGGACGTACCGGAGCTCCTACGAGCAGTACTTC. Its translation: CAGSGTGTYRSSYEQYF.

CDR3 DNA: TGTGCCAGCAGCCGAGAAGTAGCGGGAGTCGGCAATGAGCAGTTCTTC. This translates into CASSREVAGVGNEQFF. The chain is built from TRBV4-2 and TRBJ2-1; 9 bases line up with TRBD2. Germline V gene sequence: CDR1 LGHNA, CDR2 YNFKEQ. The CDR3 runs 16 residues. The ends lost 4 bases at V and 6 bases at J; junction bases unmatched: 10.

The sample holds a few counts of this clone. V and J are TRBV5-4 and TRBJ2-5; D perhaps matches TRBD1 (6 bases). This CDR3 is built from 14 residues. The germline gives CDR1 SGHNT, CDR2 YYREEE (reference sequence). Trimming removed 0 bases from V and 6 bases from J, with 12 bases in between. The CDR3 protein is CASSLDPGEKTQYF. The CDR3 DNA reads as TGTGCCAGCAGCTTGGACCCAGGGGAGAAGACCCAGTACTTC.

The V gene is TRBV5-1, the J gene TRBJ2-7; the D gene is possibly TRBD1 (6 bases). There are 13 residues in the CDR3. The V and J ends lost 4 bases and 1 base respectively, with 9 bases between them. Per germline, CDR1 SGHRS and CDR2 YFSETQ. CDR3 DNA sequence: TGCGCCAGCAGCCCGGACAGTTCCTACGAGCAGTACTTC. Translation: CASSPDSSYEQYF.